Sequencing of this T cell receptor beta chain was carried out in a study of regulatory T cells in long-lasting Graves disease. The CDR3 has 15 residues. The germline V and J ends were trimmed by 2 bases and 6 bases, with 16 bases remaining between them. CDR1 MDHEN and CDR2 SYDVKM come from the germline V gene. Arm-PCR with iRepertoire HTBI primers amplified the CDR3 regions for these TCR beta libraries. TCRdb reprocessed the multiplex PCR reads via MiXCR and lists one record per CDR3 protein. In the table there are approximately 500,000 distinct CDR3 sequences, 20% to 25% of which are singletons. This clonotype was observed many times. As to time point: persistent/refractory GD, antithyroid drugs over 5 years with positive TRAb. Extracted PBMC RNA gave rise to the TCR library.

The clonotype comes from a female donor with Graves disease. Sequenced here: peripheral blood mononuclear cells (PBMCs), sampled when the disease was refractory, from a patient treated with antithyroid drugs. The chain recombines TRBV28 with TRBJ1-2; no firm D call. The CDR3 nucleotides read TGTGCCAGCAGTTTACGCCGCGCGGGTCTTGATGGCTACACCTTC. Protein sequence: CASSLRRAGLDGYTF.